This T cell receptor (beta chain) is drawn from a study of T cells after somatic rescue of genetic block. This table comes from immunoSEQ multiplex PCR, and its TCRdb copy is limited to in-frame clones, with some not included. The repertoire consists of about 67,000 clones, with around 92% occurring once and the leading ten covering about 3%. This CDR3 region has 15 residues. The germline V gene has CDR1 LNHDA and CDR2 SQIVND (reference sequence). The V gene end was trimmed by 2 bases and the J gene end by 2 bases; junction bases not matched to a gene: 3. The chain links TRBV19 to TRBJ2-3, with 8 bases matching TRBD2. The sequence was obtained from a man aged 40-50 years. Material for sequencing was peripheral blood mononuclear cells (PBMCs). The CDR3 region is CASSIRGGTTDTQYF. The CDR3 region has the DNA TGTGCCAGTAGTATACGCGGGGGGACCACAGATACGCAGTATTTT.